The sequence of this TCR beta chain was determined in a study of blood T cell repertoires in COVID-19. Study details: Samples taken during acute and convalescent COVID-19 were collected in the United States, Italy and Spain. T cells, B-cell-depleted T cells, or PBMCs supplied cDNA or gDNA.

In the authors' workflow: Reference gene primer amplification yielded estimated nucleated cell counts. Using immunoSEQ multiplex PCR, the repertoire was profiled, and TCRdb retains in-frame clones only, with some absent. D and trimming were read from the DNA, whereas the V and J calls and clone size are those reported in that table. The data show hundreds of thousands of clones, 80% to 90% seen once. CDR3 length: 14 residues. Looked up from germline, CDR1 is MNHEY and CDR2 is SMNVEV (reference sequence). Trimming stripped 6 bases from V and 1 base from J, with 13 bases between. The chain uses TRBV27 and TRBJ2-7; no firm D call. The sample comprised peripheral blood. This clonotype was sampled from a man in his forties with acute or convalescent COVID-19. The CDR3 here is CASRSITESYEQYF. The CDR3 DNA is TGTGCCAGCAGATCCATCACAGAGTCCTACGAGCAGTACTTC.